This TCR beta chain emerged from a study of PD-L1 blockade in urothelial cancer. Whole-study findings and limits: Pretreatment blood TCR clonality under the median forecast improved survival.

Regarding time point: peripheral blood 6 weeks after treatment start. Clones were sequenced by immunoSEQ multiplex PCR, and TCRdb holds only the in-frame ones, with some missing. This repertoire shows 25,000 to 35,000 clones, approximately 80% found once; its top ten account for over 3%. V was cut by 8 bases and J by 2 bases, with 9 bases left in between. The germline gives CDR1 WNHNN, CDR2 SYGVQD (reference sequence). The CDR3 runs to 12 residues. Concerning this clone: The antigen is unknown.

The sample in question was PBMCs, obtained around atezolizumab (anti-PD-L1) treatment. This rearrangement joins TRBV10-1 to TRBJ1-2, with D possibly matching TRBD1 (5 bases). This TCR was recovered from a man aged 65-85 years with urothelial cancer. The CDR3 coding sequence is TGCGCCAGCGAAGACAGAAACTATGGCTACACCTTC. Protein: CASEDRNYGYTF.